This T cell receptor (beta chain) was documented in a study of CD8+CD57+ T cells in acquired aplastic anemia. All patients picked for sequencing had shown, by flow cytometry, an expansion of CD8+CD57+ cells. About this clonotype: The junction departs from germline at one end; a sequencing error may be responsible.

The CDR3 is 11 amino acids. Germline V CDR1 and CDR2: SGDLS, YYNGEE. Genomic DNA, the template, was used for profiling of the TCR beta VDJ and CDR3. TCRdb processed the reads anew with MiXCR; each CDR3 protein has one entry. This sample has around 200,000 distinct CDR3 sequences, with under 55% found just once. The TCR originated in a human donor with aplastic anemia. The sequenced material came from sorted CD4+, CD8+, or CD8+CD57+ T cells (not recorded which) from PBMCs. The gene calls are TRBV9 and TRBJ1-1; D is unresolved. This CDR3 reads CASSEVKKALF. The CDR3 nucleotides are TGTGCCAGCAGTGAAGTGAAAAAAGCTCTCTTT.